Below, one T cell receptor (beta chain) is given with its context. V was clipped by 2 bases and J by 6 bases, with 11 bases between them. The germline V gene has CDR1 KGHSH and CDR2 LQKENI. This CDR3 is built from 14 residues. The sample originates from a study of blood T cell repertoires in COVID-19. This table comes from immunoSEQ multiplex PCR, and its TCRdb copy is limited to in-frame clones, with some not included. The sample lists 52,000 or so clones, 85% to 90% occurring once. Sequenced sample: peripheral blood. The J gene is TRBJ1-5, the V gene TRBV18; D is unresolved. The receptor was derived from a man in his sixties with active COVID-19. CDR3 sequence (DNA): TGTGCCAGCTCACCATCCGGAGTGGGTCAGCCCCAGCATTTT. This gives the protein CASSPSGVGQPQHF. Variable domain in full (rest from reference TRBV18 and TRBJ1-5): NAGVMQNPRHLVRRRGQEARLRCSPMKGHSHVYWYRQLPEEGLKFMVYLQKENIIDESGMPKERFSAEFPKEGPSILRIQQVVRGDSAAYFCASSPSGVGQPQHFGDGTRLSIL.